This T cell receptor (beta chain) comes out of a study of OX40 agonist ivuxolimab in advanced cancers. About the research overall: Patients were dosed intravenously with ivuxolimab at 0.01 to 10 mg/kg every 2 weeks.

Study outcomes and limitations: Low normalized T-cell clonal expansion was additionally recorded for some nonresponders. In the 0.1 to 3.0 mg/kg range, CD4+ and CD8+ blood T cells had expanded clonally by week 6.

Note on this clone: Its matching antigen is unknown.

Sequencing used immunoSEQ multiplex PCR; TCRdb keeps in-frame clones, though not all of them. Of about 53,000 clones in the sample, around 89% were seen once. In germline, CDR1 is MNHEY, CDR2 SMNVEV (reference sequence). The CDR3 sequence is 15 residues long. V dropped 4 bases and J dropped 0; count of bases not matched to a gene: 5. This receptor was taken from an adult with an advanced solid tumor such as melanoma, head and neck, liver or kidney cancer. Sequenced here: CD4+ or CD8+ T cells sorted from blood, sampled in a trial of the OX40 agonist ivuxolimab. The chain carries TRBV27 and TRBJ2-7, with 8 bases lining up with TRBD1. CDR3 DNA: TGTGCCAGCAGTTCCAGGACAGGGTTCTCCTACGAGCAGTACTTC. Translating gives CASSSRTGFSYEQYF.